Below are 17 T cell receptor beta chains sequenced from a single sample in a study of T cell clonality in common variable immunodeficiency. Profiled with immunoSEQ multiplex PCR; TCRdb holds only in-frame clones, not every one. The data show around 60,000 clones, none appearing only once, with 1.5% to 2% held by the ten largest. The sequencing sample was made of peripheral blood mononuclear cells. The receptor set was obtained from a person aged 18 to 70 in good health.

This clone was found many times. This chain's CDR3 is CASSSPTGLSYEQYF. Incomplete CDR3 DNA: TGTGCCAGCAGTTCCCCGACAGGGCTCTCCTACGAG. J is TRBJ2-7 and V is TRBV6-2 or TRBV6-3; 7 bases match TRBD1. From the germline J gene comes the end of the CDR3, since the read stops 3 residues before it. CDR1 is MNHEY, CDR2 SVGEGT, per germline. J was trimmed by 0 bases and V by 4 bases; bases with no gene match: 6. CDR3 length: 15 amino acids.

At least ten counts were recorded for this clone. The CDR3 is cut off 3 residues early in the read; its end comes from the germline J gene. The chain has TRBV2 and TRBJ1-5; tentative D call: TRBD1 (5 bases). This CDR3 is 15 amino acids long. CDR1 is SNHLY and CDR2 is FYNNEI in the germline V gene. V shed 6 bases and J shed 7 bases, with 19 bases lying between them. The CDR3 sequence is CASSGGPTQGQPQHF. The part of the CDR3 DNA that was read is TGTGCCAGCAGCGGAGGCCCCACCCAGGGACAGCCC. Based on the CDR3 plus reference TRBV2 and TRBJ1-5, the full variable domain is EPEVTQTPSHQVTQMGQEVILRCVPISNHLYFYWYRQILGQKVEFLVSFYNNEISEKSEIFDDQFSVERPDGSNFTLKIRSTKLEDSAMYFCASSGGPTQGQPQHFGDGTRLSIL.

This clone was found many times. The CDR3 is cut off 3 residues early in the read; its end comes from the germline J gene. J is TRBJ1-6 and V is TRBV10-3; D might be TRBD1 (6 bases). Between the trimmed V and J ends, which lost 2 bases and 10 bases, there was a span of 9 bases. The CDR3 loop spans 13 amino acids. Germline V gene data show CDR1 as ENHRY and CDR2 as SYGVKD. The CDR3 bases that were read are TGTGCCATCAGTGAGGGGACAAAATCACCC. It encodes CAISEGTKSP. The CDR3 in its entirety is CAISEGTKSPLHF.

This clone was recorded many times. The part of the CDR3 DNA that was read is TGCAGTGCTAGCTGGCAGGGTAACTATGGC. Translated: CSASWQGNYG. The entire CDR3 sequence reads CSASWQGNYGYTF. V gene TRBV20-1 combines with J gene TRBJ1-2, with D possibly being TRBD1 (5 bases). The read finishes 3 residues shy of the CDR3 end, and the germline J gene is used to complete it. The CDR3 is made up of 13 amino acids. Germline CDR1 DFQATT, CDR2 SNEGSKA (reference sequence). Trimming cost V 3 bases and J 1 base, with 9 bases left between them.

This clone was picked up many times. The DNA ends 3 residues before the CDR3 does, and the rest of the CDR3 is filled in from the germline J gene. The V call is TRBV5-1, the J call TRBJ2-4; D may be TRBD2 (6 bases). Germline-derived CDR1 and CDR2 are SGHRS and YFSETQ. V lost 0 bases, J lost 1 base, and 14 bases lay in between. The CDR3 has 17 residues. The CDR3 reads CASSLVRVTSAKNIQYF. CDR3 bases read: TGCGCCAGCAGCTTGGTACGAGTAACTAGCGCCAAAAACATT.

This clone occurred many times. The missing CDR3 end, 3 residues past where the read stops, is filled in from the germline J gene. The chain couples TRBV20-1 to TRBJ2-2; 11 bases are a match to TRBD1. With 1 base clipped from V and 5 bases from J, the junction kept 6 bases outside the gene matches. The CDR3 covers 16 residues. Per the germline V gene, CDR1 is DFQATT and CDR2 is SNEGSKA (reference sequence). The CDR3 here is CSARGPGQGVTGELFF. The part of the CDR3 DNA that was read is TGCAGTGCTAGAGGCCCGGGACAGGGGGTGACCGGGGAG.

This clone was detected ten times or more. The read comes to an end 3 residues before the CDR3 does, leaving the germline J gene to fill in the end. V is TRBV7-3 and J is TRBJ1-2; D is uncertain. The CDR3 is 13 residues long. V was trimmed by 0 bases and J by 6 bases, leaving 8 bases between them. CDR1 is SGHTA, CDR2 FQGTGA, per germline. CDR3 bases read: TGTGCCAGCAGCTTAACGCCCGGTCATGGC. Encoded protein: CASSLTPGHG. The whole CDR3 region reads CASSLTPGHGYTF.

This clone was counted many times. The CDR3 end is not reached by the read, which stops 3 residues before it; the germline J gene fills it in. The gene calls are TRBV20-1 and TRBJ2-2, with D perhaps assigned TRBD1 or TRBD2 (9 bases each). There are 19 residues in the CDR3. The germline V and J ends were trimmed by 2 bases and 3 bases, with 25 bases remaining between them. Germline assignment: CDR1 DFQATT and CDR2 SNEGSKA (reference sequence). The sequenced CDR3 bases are TGCAGTGCTAGAATGGGACAGGGCGTTAGCGGGAGCCACACCGGGGAG. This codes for CSARMGQGVSGSHTGE. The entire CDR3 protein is CSARMGQGVSGSHTGELFF.

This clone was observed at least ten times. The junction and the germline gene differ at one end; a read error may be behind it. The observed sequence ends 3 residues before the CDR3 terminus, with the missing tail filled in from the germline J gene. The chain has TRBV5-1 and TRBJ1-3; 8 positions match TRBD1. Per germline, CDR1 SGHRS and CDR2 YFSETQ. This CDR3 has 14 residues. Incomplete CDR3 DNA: TGCGCCAGCAGCTTAGCTGGACAGGGAAGCACC. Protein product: CASSLAGQGST. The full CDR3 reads CASSLAGQGSTIYF.

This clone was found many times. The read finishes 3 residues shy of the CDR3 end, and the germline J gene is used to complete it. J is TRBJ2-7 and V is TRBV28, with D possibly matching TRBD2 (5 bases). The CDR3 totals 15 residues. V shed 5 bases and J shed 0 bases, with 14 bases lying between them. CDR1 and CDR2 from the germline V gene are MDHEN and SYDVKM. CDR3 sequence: CASSPAGGTSYEQYF. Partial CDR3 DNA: TGTGCCAGCAGTCCCGCGGGCGGAACCTCCTACGAG.

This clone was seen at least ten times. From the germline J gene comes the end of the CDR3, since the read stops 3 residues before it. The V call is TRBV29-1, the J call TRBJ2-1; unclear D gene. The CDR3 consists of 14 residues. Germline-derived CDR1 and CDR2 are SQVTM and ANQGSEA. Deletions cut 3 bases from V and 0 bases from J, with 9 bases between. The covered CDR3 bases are TGCAGCGTTGATGGCACACGCTCCTACAATGAG. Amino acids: CSVDGTRSYNE. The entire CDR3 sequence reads CSVDGTRSYNEQFF.

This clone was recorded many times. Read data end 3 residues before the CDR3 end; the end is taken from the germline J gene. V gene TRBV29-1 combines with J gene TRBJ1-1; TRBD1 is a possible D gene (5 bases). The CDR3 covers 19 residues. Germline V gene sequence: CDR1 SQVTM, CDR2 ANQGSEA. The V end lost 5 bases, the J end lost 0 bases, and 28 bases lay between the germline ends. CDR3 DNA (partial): TGCAGCGTTCCCATAAGGGGTCATACTTCCGCGGCCATGAACACTGAA. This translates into CSVPIRGHTSAAMNTE. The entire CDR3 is CSVPIRGHTSAAMNTEAFF. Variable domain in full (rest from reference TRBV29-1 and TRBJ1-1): SAVISQKPSRDICQRGTSLTIQCQVDSQVTMMFWYRQQPGQSLTLIATANQGSEATYESGFVIDKFPISRPNLTFSTLTVSNMSPEDSSIYLCSVPIRGHTSAAMNTEAFFGQGTRLTVV.

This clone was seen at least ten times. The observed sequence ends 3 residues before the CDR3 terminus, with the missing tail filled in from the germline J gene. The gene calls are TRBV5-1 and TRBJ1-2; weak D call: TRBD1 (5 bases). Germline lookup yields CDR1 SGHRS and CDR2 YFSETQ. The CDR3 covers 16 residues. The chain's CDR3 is CASSLAKGREEGGYTF. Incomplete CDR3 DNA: TGCGCCAGCAGCTTGGCCAAGGGCAGAGAAGAGGGGGGC.

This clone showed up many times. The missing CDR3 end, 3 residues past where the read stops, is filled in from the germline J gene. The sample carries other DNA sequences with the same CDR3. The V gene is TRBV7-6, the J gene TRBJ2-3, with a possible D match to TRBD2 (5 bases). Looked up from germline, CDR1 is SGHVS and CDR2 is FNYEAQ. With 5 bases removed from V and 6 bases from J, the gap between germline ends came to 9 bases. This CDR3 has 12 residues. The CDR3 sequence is CASSPGGDTQYF. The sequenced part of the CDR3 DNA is TGTGCCAGCAGCCCAGGCGGGGATACG.

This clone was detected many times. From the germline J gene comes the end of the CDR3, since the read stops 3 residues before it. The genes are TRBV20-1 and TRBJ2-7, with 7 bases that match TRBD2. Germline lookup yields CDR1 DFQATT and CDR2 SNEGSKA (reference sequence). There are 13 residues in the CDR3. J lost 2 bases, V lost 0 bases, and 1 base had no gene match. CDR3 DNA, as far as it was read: TGCAGTGCTAGAGAGCGGGGGACCTACGAG. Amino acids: CSARERGTYE. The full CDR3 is CSARERGTYEQYF.

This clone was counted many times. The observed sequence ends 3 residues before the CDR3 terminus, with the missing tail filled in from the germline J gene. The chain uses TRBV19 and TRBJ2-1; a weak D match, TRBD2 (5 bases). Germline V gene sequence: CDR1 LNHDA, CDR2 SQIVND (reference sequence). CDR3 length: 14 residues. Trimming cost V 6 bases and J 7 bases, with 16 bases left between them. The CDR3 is CASRPTGTRNEQFF. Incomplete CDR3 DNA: TGTGCCAGTAGACCAACGGGAACTAGAAATGAG.

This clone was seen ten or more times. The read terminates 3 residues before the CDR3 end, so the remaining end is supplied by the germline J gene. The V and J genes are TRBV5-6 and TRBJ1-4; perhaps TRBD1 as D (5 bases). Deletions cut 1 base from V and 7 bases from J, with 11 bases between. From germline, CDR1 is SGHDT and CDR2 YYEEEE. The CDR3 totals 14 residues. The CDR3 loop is CASSLPGVGEKLFF. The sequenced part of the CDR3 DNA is TGTGCCAGCAGCTTGCCGGGGGTTGGTGAAAAA.